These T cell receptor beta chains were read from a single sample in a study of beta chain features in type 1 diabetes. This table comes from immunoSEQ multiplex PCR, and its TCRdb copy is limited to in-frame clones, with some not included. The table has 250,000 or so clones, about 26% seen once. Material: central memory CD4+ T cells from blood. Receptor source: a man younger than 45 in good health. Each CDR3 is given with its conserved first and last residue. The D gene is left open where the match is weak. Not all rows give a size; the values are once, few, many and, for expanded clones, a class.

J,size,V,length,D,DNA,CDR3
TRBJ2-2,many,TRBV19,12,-,TGTGCCAGTAGACCAGAGGCCGGGGAGCTGTTTTTT,CASRPEAGELFF
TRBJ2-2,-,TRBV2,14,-,TGTGCCAGCAGCGCCGCCGGGCTAACCGGGGAGCTGTTTTTT,CASSAAGLTGELFF
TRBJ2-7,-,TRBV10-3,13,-,TGTGCCATCAGTGAGCCAGGACATTCGACTCAGTACTTC,CAISEPGHSTQYF
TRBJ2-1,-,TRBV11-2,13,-,TGTGCCAGCAGCTTAGAATCCTACAATGAGCAGTTCTTC,CASSLESYNEQFF
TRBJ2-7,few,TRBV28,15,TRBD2,TGTGCCAGCAGTTTATGGAGCGGGGGGACCTACGAGCAGTACTTC,CASSLWSGGTYEQYF
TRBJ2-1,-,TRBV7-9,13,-,TGTGCCAGCAACGTTCAGGGAAGCAATGAGCAGTTCTTC,CASNVQGSNEQFF
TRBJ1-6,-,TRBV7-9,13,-,TGTGCCAGCAGCTCAATGAAACCCGTCGCCCTCCACTTT,CASSSMKPVALHF
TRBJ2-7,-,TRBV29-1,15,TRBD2,TGCAGCGTTCCTTTTAGCGGGAGGAGCTCCTACGAGCAGTACTTC,CSVPFSGRSSYEQYF
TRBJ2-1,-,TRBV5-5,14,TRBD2,TGTGCCAGCAGCAAAGAGGGAGGGTCCAATGAGCAGTTCTTC,CASSKEGGSNEQFF
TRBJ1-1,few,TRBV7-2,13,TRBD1,TGTGCCAGCAGCCCGGACAGGACAACTGAAGCTTTCTTT,CASSPDRTTEAFF
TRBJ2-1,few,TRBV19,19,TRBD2,TGTGCCAGTAGTACCCTTCCCGGGACTAGCGGGGCTAATTACAATGAGCAGTTCTTC,CASSTLPGTSGANYNEQFF
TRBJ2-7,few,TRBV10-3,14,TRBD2,TGTGCCATCAGTGATAGCGGGAGCTCCTACGAGCAGTACTTC,CAISDSGSSYEQYF
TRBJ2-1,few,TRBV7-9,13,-,TGTGCCAGCAGCCCCACACAGGGTCCCCCGTTGTTCTTC,CASSPTQGPPLFF
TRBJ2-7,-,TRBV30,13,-,TGTGCCTGGAGTGTTGGGCTCTCCTACGAGCAGTACTTC,CAWSVGLSYEQYF
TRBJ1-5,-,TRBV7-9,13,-,TGTGCCAGCAGCTTAGATGGCTATCAGCCCCAGCATTTT,CASSLDGYQPQHF
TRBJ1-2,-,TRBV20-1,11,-,TGCAGTGCTACCAGGGCCTGGGGCTACACCTTC,CSATRAWGYTF
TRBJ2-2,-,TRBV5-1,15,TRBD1,TGCGCCAGCAGCGACCAGGGGGCGAGCACCGGGGAGCTGTTTTTT,CASSDQGASTGELFF
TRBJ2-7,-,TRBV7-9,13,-,TGTGCCAGCAGCTTAACCCCGGGGGCCGAGCAGTACTTC,CASSLTPGAEQYF
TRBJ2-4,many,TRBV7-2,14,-,TGTGCCAGCAGCTTGATGATAGCCAAAAACATTCAGTACTTC,CASSLMIAKNIQYF
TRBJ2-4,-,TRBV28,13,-,TGTGCCAGCAGTTGGGGGCACGAAAACATTCAGTACTTC,CASSWGHENIQYF
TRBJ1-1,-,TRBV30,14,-,TGTGCCTGGAGCTCTGGGACGCCCCGAGAACAAGCTTTCTTT,CAWSSGTPREQAFF
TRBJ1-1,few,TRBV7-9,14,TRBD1,TGTGCCAGCAGCTTGGGGACAGCGAACACTGAAGCTTTCTTT,CASSLGTANTEAFF
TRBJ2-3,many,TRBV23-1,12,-,TGCGCCAGCAGTCCATACACAGATACGCAGTATTTT,CASSPYTDTQYF
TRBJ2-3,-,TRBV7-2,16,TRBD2,TGTGCCAGCAGCTTTACTAGCGGGGCGAGCACAGATACGCAGTATTTT,CASSFTSGASTDTQYF
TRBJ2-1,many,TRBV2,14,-,TGTGCCAGCACTCAAGAAACAGGGTACAATGAGCAGTTCTTC,CASTQETGYNEQFF
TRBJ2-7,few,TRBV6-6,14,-,TGTGCCAGCAGCTACCCAGGGACCTACTACGAGCAGTACTTC,CASSYPGTYYEQYF
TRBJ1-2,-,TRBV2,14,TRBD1,TGTGCCAGCAGTGAAGCGGGACAGTTCTATGGCTACACCTTC,CASSEAGQFYGYTF
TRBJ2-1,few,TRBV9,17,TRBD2,TGTGCCAGCAGCGTAACGGGACTAGCGGGAGGGTACAATGAGCAGTTCTTC,CASSVTGLAGGYNEQFF
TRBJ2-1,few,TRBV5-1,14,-,TGCGCCAGCAGCTTCGACAGCTCCTACAATGAGCAGTTCTTC,CASSFDSSYNEQFF
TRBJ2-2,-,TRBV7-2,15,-,TGTGCCAGCAGCTTACGGACAACCCGCACCGGGGAGCTGTTTTTT,CASSLRTTRTGELFF
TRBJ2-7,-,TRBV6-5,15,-,TGTGCCAGCAGTCTCCCCGGGACTTCAAACTACGAGCAGTACTTC,CASSLPGTSNYEQYF
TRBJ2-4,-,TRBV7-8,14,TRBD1,TGTGCCAGCAGCCCCGGACAGGGGAGGAGCATTCAGTACTTC,CASSPGQGRSIQYF
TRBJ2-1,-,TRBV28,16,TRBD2,TGTGCCAGCAGTTCCCTACTAGCGGAGTCCTACAATGAGCAGTTCTTC,CASSSLLAESYNEQFF
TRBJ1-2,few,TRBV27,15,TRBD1,TGTGCCAGCAGTTCCCCGGGACAGGGGTACTATGGCTACACCTTC,CASSSPGQGYYGYTF
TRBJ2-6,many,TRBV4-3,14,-,TGCGCCAGCAGCCCCTGGGGTAGGGCCAACGTCCTGACTTTC,CASSPWGRANVLTF
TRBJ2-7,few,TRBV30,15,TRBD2,TGTGCCTGGAGGGCTAGCGGGAGGACCTCCTACGAGCAGTACTTC,CAWRASGRTSYEQYF
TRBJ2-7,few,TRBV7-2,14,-,TGTGCCAGCAGCTTAGGCGGCAGGAGCTACGAGCAGTACTTC,CASSLGGRSYEQYF
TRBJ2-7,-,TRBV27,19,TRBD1,TGTGCCAGCAGAAGCATCGTCGGACAGGGGAGCCCGTTCTCCTACGAGCAGTACTTC,CASRSIVGQGSPFSYEQYF
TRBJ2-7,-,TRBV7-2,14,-,TGTGCCAGCAGCAACCGGGACGGAATTTACGAGCAGTACTTC,CASSNRDGIYEQYF
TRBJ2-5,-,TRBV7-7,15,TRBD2,TGTGCCAGCAGTGGAGCGGGAGGGACCCAAGAGACCCAGTACTTC,CASSGAGGTQETQYF
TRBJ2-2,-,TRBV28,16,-,TGTGCCAGCAGCCCTTCTGGGCAGCTGAACACCGGGGAGCTGTTTTTT,CASSPSGQLNTGELFF